A single sample gave rise to the 23 T cell receptor beta chains below, sequenced in a study of T cell responses to AZD1222 COVID-19 vaccine. The data were produced by immunoSEQ multiplex PCR, yet TCRdb's version contains in-frame clones alone and is incomplete. Altogether around 100,000 clones are present, roughly 84% being singletons, with the ten largest covering about 19%. Specimen: peripheral blood, collected on day 0 of AZD1222 vaccination. The receptors were sampled from an adult in good health.

V and J are TRBV9 and TRBJ2-6, with D maybe TRBD1 (6 bases). CDR1 is SGDLS, CDR2 YYNGEE, per germline. Between the trimmed V and J ends, which lost 0 bases and 2 bases, there was a span of 6 bases. This CDR3 has 15 amino acids. CDR3 nucleotides: TGTGCCAGCAGCGTAGCAGGGGCTGGGGCCAACGTCCTGACTTTC. It encodes CASSVAGAGANVLTF. Complete variable domain (other parts from reference TRBV9 and TRBJ2-6): DSGVTQTPKHLITATGQRVTLRCSPRSGDLSVYWYQQSLDQGLQFLIQYYNGEERAKGNILERFSAQQFPDLHSELNLSSLELGDSALYFCASSVAGAGANVLTFGAGSRLTVL.

J is TRBJ2-7 and V is TRBV5-3, with 7 bases identical to TRBD1. TRBV5-3 is identified as an open reading frame with a role that is uncertain. The CDR3 totals 14 residues. J gave up 7 bases and V 3 bases, and 10 bases lay outside the gene matches. In DNA, the CDR3 is TGTGCCAGAAGCTCCCACAGGGGTTTGGGGGAGCAGTACTTC. Residues: CARSSHRGLGEQYF.

The chain recombines TRBV18 with TRBJ1-5, with no clear D. The ends were cut back, 1 base at V and 4 bases at J, with 8 bases in the middle. Per germline, CDR1 KGHSH and CDR2 LQKENI. The CDR3 contains 14 residues. This CDR3 reads CASSPQGVNQPQHF. The CDR3 DNA is TGTGCCAGCTCACCACAGGGAGTGAATCAGCCCCAGCATTTT.

Comment on this clone: Other DNA sequences from this sample encode an identical CDR3 as well. The chain recombines TRBV18 with TRBJ1-1; no firm D call. V lost 6 bases to trimming and J lost 1 base, with 9 bases between them. CDR1 is KGHSH and CDR2 is LQKENI in the germline V gene. CDR3 length: 13 amino acids. In DNA, the CDR3 is TGTGCCAGCTCCCCCGGGGAGAACACTGAAGCTTTCTTT. Translation: CASSPGENTEAFF.

The chain has TRBV7-2 and TRBJ1-1; D not certain. Between the trimmed V and J ends, which lost 5 bases and 0 bases, there was a span of 7 bases. The germline V gene encodes CDR1 SGHTA and CDR2 FQGNSA. This CDR3 is built from 13 residues. The CDR3 DNA reads TGTGCCAGCAGCGAACATATGAACACTGAAGCTTTCTTT. This gives the protein CASSEHMNTEAFF.

The chain is built from TRBV4-3 and TRBJ1-2; D is undetermined. V lost 2 bases and J 1 base, leaving 11 bases between the germline ends. The CDR3 runs to 15 residues. Looked up from germline, CDR1 is LGHNA and CDR2 is YSLEER. This CDR3 is CASSQNSNLNYGYTF. The CDR3 bases are TGCGCCAGCAGCCAAAACAGCAATCTTAACTATGGCTACACCTTC.

The chain links TRBV19 to TRBJ2-1; 7 bases are a match to TRBD2. V shed 5 bases and J 10 bases; nucleotides not matched to a gene: 11. CDR1 and CDR2 from the germline V gene are LNHDA and SQIVND (reference sequence). This CDR3 has 14 amino acids. CDR3 sequence reads: CASSVASGFREQFF. The CDR3 nucleotides read TGTGCCAGTAGTGTGGCTAGCGGCTTTAGAGAGCAGTTCTTC.

This clone was seen more than once but under ten times. The CDR3 nucleotides read TGTGCCAGCTCACCTTCAGGTCCAGGGGGTGTAGATTCACCCCTCCACTTT. Translating it yields CASSPSGPGGVDSPLHF. The gene calls are TRBV18 and TRBJ1-6, with TRBD1 matching over 7 bases. The CDR3 has 17 residues. The V gene's germline CDR1 is KGHSH and CDR2 LQKENI. V lost 3 bases, J lost 8 bases, and 13 bases stayed unmatched. The full variable domain, rest sourced from reference TRBV18 and TRBJ1-6, is NAGVMQNPRHLVRRRGQEARLRCSPMKGHSHVYWYRQLPEEGLKFMVYLQKENIIDESGMPKERFSAEFPKEGPSILRIQQVVRGDSAAYFCASSPSGPGGVDSPLHFGNGTRLTVT.

This clone was recorded a few times. This chain links TRBV2 with TRBJ1-5; TRBD1 matches 10 bases. V dropped 5 bases and J dropped 7; count of bases not matched to a gene: 8. The CDR3 covers 15 residues. The germline V gene has CDR1 SNHLY and CDR2 FYNNEI. CDR3 coding DNA: TGTGCCAGCAGTTCCGGGACAGGGGAAGGCCAGCCCCAGCATTTT. Protein product: CASSSGTGEGQPQHF.

V and J are TRBV4-1 and TRBJ1-3, with a possible D match to TRBD1 (6 bases). The CDR3 extends over 18 amino acids. Germline-derived CDR1 and CDR2 are MGHRA and YSYEKL. The V and J ends lost 4 bases and 0 bases respectively, with 19 bases between them. The CDR3 region has the DNA TGCGCCAGCAGCCCGAGGGGGTTTCTACCAGACTCTGGAAACACCATATATTTT. This gives the protein CASSPRGFLPDSGNTIYF.

The chain uses TRBV13 and TRBJ2-7; TRBD1 matches 9 bases. CDR3 length equals 14 residues. The trim removed 5 bases at V and 5 bases at J, leaving 7 bases unmatched. Germline V gene sequence: CDR1 PRHDT, CDR2 FYEKMQ (reference sequence). CDR3 sequence (DNA): TGTGCCAGCAGCACCCTACAGGGGGCCCACGAGCAGTACTTC. Its protein product is CASSTLQGAHEQYF.

This clone showed up just a few times. The chain uses TRBV24-1 and TRBJ2-1, with TRBD2 matching over 10 bases. This CDR3 region has 15 residues. Germline lookup yields CDR1 KGHDR and CDR2 SFDVKD. V lost 4 bases to trimming and J lost 9 bases; unmatched junction nucleotides: 8. The CDR3: CATSDPGLAKTEQFF. DNA of the CDR3: TGTGCCACCAGTGACCCGGGACTAGCGAAAACTGAGCAGTTCTTC.

This chain links TRBV19 with TRBJ1-1; D may be TRBD1 (5 bases). The V and J ends lost 5 bases and 1 base respectively, with 14 bases between them. This CDR3 spans 15 amino acids. CDR1 LNHDA and CDR2 SQIVND come from the germline V gene (reference sequence). Here the CDR3 reads CASSFGANGNTEAFF. The CDR3 nucleotides read TGTGCCAGTAGTTTCGGGGCTAATGGGAACACTGAAGCTTTCTTT.

The chain uses TRBV19 and TRBJ2-1; tentatively, D is TRBD1 or TRBD2 (10 bases each). This CDR3 has 20 amino acids. V was cut by 5 bases and J by 0 bases, with 26 bases left in between. Per germline, CDR1 LNHDA and CDR2 SQIVND (reference sequence). CDR3 bases: TGTGCCAGTAGTCCATGGACAGGGGGGGCTAGCGGGAGCTCCTACAATGAGCAGTTCTTC. Translated, it gives CASSPWTGGASGSSYNEQFF.

V is TRBV7-9 and J is TRBJ2-3, with 8 positions matching TRBD1. The CDR3 extends over 15 amino acids. In germline, CDR1 is SEHNR, CDR2 FQNEAQ (reference sequence). The V segment lost 6 bases and the J segment 3 bases; nucleotides outside the gene matches: 8. The CDR3, as DNA: TGTGCCAGCAGACCAGACAGGGGCGATACAGATACGCAGTATTTT. Its protein product is CASRPDRGDTDTQYF.

The V gene is TRBV6-5, the J gene TRBJ1-5; TRBD1 agrees at 12 bases. This CDR3 has 14 amino acids. J was trimmed by 7 bases and V by 10 bases; bases with no gene match: 8. Looked up from germline, CDR1 is MNHEY and CDR2 is SVGAGI. The CDR3, as DNA: TGTGCCACTTGGGACAGGGGGCTGGGACAGCCCCAGCATTTT. Translating gives CATWDRGLGQPQHF.

The rearrangement uses TRBV6-2 or TRBV6-3 and TRBJ2-5, with D unresolved. V lost 0 bases and J 7 bases, leaving 9 bases between the germline ends. CDR1 and CDR2 from the germline V gene are MNHEY and SVGEGT. This CDR3 spans 13 amino acids. For the CDR3, the DNA is TGTGCCAGCAGTTACTCAACCTTCGGGACCCAGTACTTC. It yields the protein CASSYSTFGTQYF.

The chain uses TRBV6-6 and TRBJ1-2; 7 nucleotides match TRBD1. With V trimmed by 5 bases and J by 5 bases, 8 bases remained unmatched. In germline, CDR1 is MNHNY, CDR2 SVGAGI (reference sequence). The CDR3 loop spans 14 amino acids. This CDR3 is CASSPRGSLYGYTF. DNA of the CDR3: TGTGCCAGCAGTCCCAGGGGGAGCCTTTATGGCTACACCTTC.

This clone was recorded once. The rearrangement joins TRBV28 to TRBJ2-1; 10 bases are shared with TRBD2. Losses at the gene ends were 5 bases for V and 8 bases for J; bases not matched to a gene: 0. CDR3 size: 12 residues. Germline V gene data show CDR1 as MDHEN and CDR2 as SYDVKM. This CDR3 is CASSSGRDEQFF. Written as DNA, the CDR3 is TGTGCCAGCAGTAGCGGGAGGGATGAGCAGTTCTTC. Supplemented by reference TRBV28 and TRBJ2-1, the full variable domain reads DVKVTQSSRYLVKRTGEKVFLECVQDMDHENMFWYRQDPGLGLRLIYFSYDVKMKEKGDIPEGYSVSREKKERFSLILESASTNQTSMYLCASSSGRDEQFFGPGTRLTVL.

V usage is TRBV7-2 and J usage is TRBJ2-5, with TRBD1 identical over 7 bases. Germline CDR1 and CDR2: SGHTA and FQGNSA. J was trimmed by 5 bases and V by 3 bases; bases with no gene match: 6. This CDR3 comprises 14 residues. CDR3 in DNA: TGTGCCAGCAGCTTGAACAGGGGAGTGGAGACCCAGTACTTC. It encodes CASSLNRGVETQYF.

V usage is TRBV19 and J usage is TRBJ1-5; 7 positions agree with TRBD1. V trimming: 8 bases; J trimming: 4 bases; junction bases outside the gene matches: 5. Per the germline V gene, CDR1 is LNHDA and CDR2 is SQIVND (reference sequence). The CDR3 has 13 amino acids. CDR3 coding DNA: TGTGCCAGTCAGGACAGGCTTAATCAGCCCCAGCATTTT. As protein: CASQDRLNQPQHF.

This chain joins TRBV13 and TRBJ1-1; D may be TRBD1 (6 bases). The CDR3 spans 15 residues. With 0 bases removed from V and 6 bases from J, the gap between germline ends came to 14 bases. Germline CDR1 reads PRHDT; CDR2 reads FYEKMQ (reference sequence). The CDR3 sequence: CASSLGANNRAEAFF. CDR3 coding DNA: TGTGCCAGCAGCTTAGGGGCGAATAACAGGGCTGAAGCTTTCTTT.

The chain uses TRBV18 and TRBJ1-5; D remains ambiguous. This CDR3 region has 15 residues. The V gene lost 3 bases and the J gene lost 2 bases, with 11 bases spanning the gap. In germline, CDR1 is KGHSH, CDR2 LQKENI. The CDR3 sequence is CASSPTGWGNQPQHF. The CDR3 bases are TGTGCCAGCTCACCGACGGGATGGGGCAATCAGCCCCAGCATTTT.